This T cell receptor (beta chain) was retrieved from a study of control samples from healthy donors and cancer patients. Here immunoSEQ multiplex PCR was the method, and the copy in TCRdb shows in-frame clones only, minus some. There are over 65,000 clones in the sample; 94% occur only once, and approximately 6% lies in the top ten. This clonotype originated in a woman aged 40-49 years in good health. The sequencing input was blood.

The CDR3, as DNA: TGTGCCTGGAGCGGACAGGGGAACTCACCCCTCCACTTT. Translation: CAWSGQGNSPLHF. The chain has TRBV30 and TRBJ1-6; 9 bases line up with TRBD1. The V and J ends lost 3 bases and 10 bases, in that order; junction bases with no gene match: 4. Germline CDR1 and CDR2: GTSNPN and SVGIG (reference sequence). The length of the CDR3 is 13 residues.